The 17 T cell receptor beta chains below come from one sample, sequenced in a study of blood T cell repertoires in COVID-19. Repertoires were generated with immunoSEQ multiplex PCR, while TCRdb's copy carries only in-frame clones and drops some. The sample has under 250,000 clones; approximately 89% are singletons. The sample comprised PBMCs or T cells enriched from blood (not recorded which). These receptors were obtained from a woman in her thirties with acute COVID-19.

There are many counts of this clone. The CDR3 bases are TGCGCCAGCAGCCCGCAAAGCGCTCCCCACAATGAGCAGTTCTTC. Its translation is CASSPQSAPHNEQFF. The V call is TRBV5-1, the J call TRBJ2-1, with D uncertain. CDR1 is SGHRS, CDR2 YFSETQ, per germline. The CDR3 contains 15 residues. Deletions cut 4 bases from V and 5 bases from J, with 16 bases between.

CDR3 in amino acids: CASSDETGARTEAFF. CDR3 in DNA: TGTGCCAGCAGTGACGAGACAGGGGCGCGGACTGAAGCTTTCTTT. The chain carries TRBV6-1 and TRBJ1-1; 8 bases line up with TRBD1. The J segment lost 5 bases and the V segment lost 3 bases, leaving 8 bases of the junction unmatched. This CDR3 has 15 residues. Looked up from germline, CDR1 is MNHNS and CDR2 is SASEGT.

The V and J genes are TRBV19 and TRBJ2-1; D gene uncertain. Germline V gene data show CDR1 as LNHDA and CDR2 as SQIVND (reference sequence). Trimming took off 5 bases at V and 7 bases at J, with 12 bases between the two ends. The CDR3 covers 13 residues. In nucleotides, the CDR3 is TGTGCCAGTAGTCCTACCCAATTGAATGAGCAGTTCTTC. Its protein product is CASSPTQLNEQFF.

This clone is a singleton in its sample. The V and J genes are TRBV5-5 and TRBJ1-1, with D unresolved. Germline CDR1 is SGHKS and CDR2 is YYEKEE (reference sequence). The length of the CDR3 is 13 residues. Trimming took off 7 bases at V and 4 bases at J, with 14 bases between the two ends. CDR3 sequence: CASSKSRSTEAFF. DNA of the CDR3: TGTGCCAGCTCCAAATCCCGGAGCACTGAAGCTTTCTTT. Drawing the rest from reference TRBV5-5 and TRBJ1-1, the complete variable domain is DAGVTQSPTHLIKTRGQQVTLRCSPISGHKSVSWYQQVLGQGPQFIFQYYEKEERGRGNFPDRFSARQFPNYSSELNVNALLLGDSALYLCASSKSRSTEAFFGQGTRLTVV.

The chain has TRBV21-1 and TRBJ1-2; the table's D call, TRBD1, was not checked against the DNA. TRBV21-1 is classified as a pseudogene. This CDR3 has 15 residues. This CDR3 reads CASSKVRTESYGYTF. Written as DNA, the CDR3 is TGTGCCAGCAGCAAAGTAAGGACAGAAAGCTATGGCTACACCTTC.

The chain has TRBV9 and TRBJ1-4; D is undetermined. The germline V gene encodes CDR1 SGDLS and CDR2 YYNGEE. The V and J ends lost 0 bases and 4 bases respectively, with 10 bases between them. CDR3 length equals 15 residues. CDR3 loop: CASSVDQASNEKLFF. For the CDR3, the DNA is TGTGCCAGCAGCGTAGACCAGGCGAGTAATGAAAAACTGTTTTTT.

This chain uses TRBV5-4 with TRBJ2-3; TRBD2 aligns across 7 bases. This CDR3 spans 18 amino acids. Germline V gene data show CDR1 as SGHNT and CDR2 as YYREEE (reference sequence). The ends lost 2 bases at V and 0 bases at J; junction bases unmatched: 12. In DNA, the CDR3 is TGTGCCAGCAGCTTTCGAGCGGGGCGCATGTCTAGCACAGATACGCAGTATTTT. This translates into CASSFRAGRMSSTDTQYF.

The rearrangement joins TRBV6-5 to TRBJ1-1; no reliable D call. Trimming removed 2 bases from V and 5 bases from J, with 9 bases in between. CDR1 is MNHEY and CDR2 is SVGAGI in the germline V gene. The CDR3 consists of 13 residues. CDR3 loop: CASSYVGGTEAFF. The CDR3 DNA reads as TGTGCCAGCAGTTACGTGGGAGGGACTGAAGCTTTCTTT.

The rearrangement links TRBV5-4 to TRBJ1-6; 8 bases map to TRBD1. V shed 4 bases and J 7 bases; nucleotides not matched to a gene: 4. Germline V gene sequence: CDR1 SGHNT, CDR2 YYREEE (reference sequence). The CDR3 extends over 14 amino acids. CDR3 sequence reads: CASSLDRVNSPLHF. The CDR3 coding sequence is TGTGCCAGCAGCCTGGACAGGGTGAATTCACCCCTCCACTTT.

The gene calls are TRBV27 and TRBJ1-2; tentative D call: TRBD1 (6 bases). V was pared by 3 bases and J by 3 bases, with 8 bases between. CDR1 is MNHEY, CDR2 SMNVEV, per germline (reference sequence). The length of the CDR3 is 13 residues. The CDR3 nucleotides read TGTGCCAGCAGTTTCCGACAGGACTATGGCTACACCTTC. Translation: CASSFRQDYGYTF.

V is TRBV9 and J is TRBJ2-7, with 7 bases lining up with TRBD1. The V gene end was trimmed by 4 bases and the J gene end by 4 bases; junction bases not matched to a gene: 11. Germline assignment: CDR1 SGDLS and CDR2 YYNGEE. The CDR3 extends over 15 amino acids. Here the CDR3 reads CASSPTGTVGYEQYF. CDR3 nucleotides: TGTGCCAGCAGCCCGACCGGGACAGTCGGTTACGAGCAGTACTTC.

The rearrangement uses TRBV6-5 and TRBJ1-5; D gene unclear. Germline V gene sequence: CDR1 MNHEY, CDR2 SVGAGI. The V end was cut by 7 bases, the J end by 5 bases, with 9 bases between. The CDR3 runs 12 residues. CDR3 coding DNA: TGTGCCAGCACGGGAGGTGATCAGCCCCAGCATTTT. It codes for CASTGGDQPQHF.

The V call is TRBV6-5, the J call TRBJ1-2, with D possibly being TRBD1 (5 bases). The CDR3 runs to 13 residues. Germline-derived CDR1 and CDR2 are MNHEY and SVGAGI. V was pared by 1 base and J by 8 bases, with 11 bases between. This CDR3 is CASSYFQGHGYTF. In DNA form, the CDR3 reads TGTGCCAGCAGTTACTTCCAGGGTCACGGCTACACCTTC.

The chain couples TRBV19 to TRBJ1-5; no clear D. The CDR3 extends over 13 amino acids. Deletions cut 2 bases from V and 3 bases from J, with 5 bases between. Germline V lookup: CDR1 LNHDA, CDR2 SQIVND (reference sequence). The CDR3 reads CASSIQSNQPQHF. CDR3 bases: TGTGCCAGTAGTATACAGTCCAATCAGCCCCAGCATTTT.

The rearrangement links TRBV7-2 to TRBJ1-1; 9 positions match TRBD1. The CDR3 length is 18 residues. Trimming cost V 5 bases and J 3 bases; bases outside gene matches: 16. Germline CDR1 SGHTA, CDR2 FQGNSA. The CDR3 sequence is CASSAHGTGKTYHTEAFF. The CDR3 region has the DNA TGTGCCAGCAGCGCCCACGGGACAGGGAAAACGTATCACACTGAAGCTTTCTTT. Full variable domain (remainder filled in from reference TRBV7-2 and TRBJ1-1): GAGVSQSPSNKVTEKGKDVELRCDPISGHTALYWYRQSLGQGLEFLIYFQGNSAPDKSGLPSDRFSAERTGGSVSTLTIQRTQQEDSAVYLCASSAHGTGKTYHTEAFFGQGTRLTVV.

The chain is built from TRBV2 and TRBJ1-1; tentative D call: TRBD1 (5 bases). Looked up from germline, CDR1 is SNHLY and CDR2 is FYNNEI. V lost 3 bases and J 4 bases, leaving 12 bases between the germline ends. CDR3 length: 14 amino acids. The CDR3 DNA reads TGTGCCAGCAGTGAGCCGGGCAGGGCCACTGAAGCTTTCTTT. Its translation: CASSEPGRATEAFF.

The chain uses TRBV27 and TRBJ2-2; the match to TRBD1 covers 11 bases. V trimming: 7 bases; J trimming: 7 bases; junction bases outside the gene matches: 5. The CDR3 is made up of 14 amino acids. Germline assignment: CDR1 MNHEY and CDR2 SMNVEV (reference sequence). Here the CDR3 reads CASNGGTGGGELFF. The DNA for the CDR3 is TGTGCCAGCAATGGCGGGACAGGGGGCGGGGAGCTGTTTTTT.